This passage covers 4 T cell receptor beta chains from one sample sequenced in a study of blood T cell repertoires in COVID-19. Clones were read by immunoSEQ multiplex PCR, and TCRdb kept only the in-frame ones, dropping some. The sample holds about 87,000 clones, 70% to 85% seen once. Sequenced material: peripheral blood. The receptors shown here come from a woman aged 80 or older with COVID-19, enrolled during active disease.

The chain links TRBV28 to TRBJ1-1; 10 bases line up with TRBD1. CDR1 MDHEN and CDR2 SYDVKM come from the germline V gene. V gave up 5 bases and J gave up 8 bases; unmatched junction bases: 11. The length of the CDR3 is 15 residues. The CDR3 sequence is CASSPAGTGEKEAFF. The CDR3 DNA sequence: TGTGCCAGCAGTCCCGCCGGGACAGGGGAGAAGGAAGCTTTCTTT. The full variable domain, in which reference TRBV28 and TRBJ1-1 provide the parts outside the CDR3, is DVKVTQSSRYLVKRTGEKVFLECVQDMDHENMFWYRQDPGLGLRLIYFSYDVKMKEKGDIPEGYSVSREKKERFSLILESASTNQTSMYLCASSPAGTGEKEAFFGQGTRLTVV.

A few counts support this clone. This chain uses TRBV11-3 with TRBJ2-2; 9 bases are shared with TRBD1. This CDR3 has 15 amino acids. CDR1 SGHNT and CDR2 YENEEA come from the germline V gene. The J segment lost 6 bases and the V segment lost 1 base, leaving 3 bases of the junction unmatched. CDR3 coding DNA: TGTGCCAGCAGCTTAGGGACAGGGGCCGCCGGGGAGCTGTTTTTT. It encodes CASSLGTGAAGELFF.

V is TRBV6-2 or TRBV6-3 and J is TRBJ1-4; D is ambiguous. The CDR3 length is 16 residues. From germline, CDR1 is MNHEY and CDR2 SVGEGT. The V gene lost 6 bases and the J gene lost 0 bases, with 14 bases spanning the gap. The CDR3, as DNA: TGTGCCAGCAGCCGAACCCGGGGTGCAACTAATGAAAAACTGTTTTTT. Translated, it gives CASSRTRGATNEKLFF.

The chain uses TRBV6-2 or TRBV6-3 and TRBJ1-2, with 7 bases that match TRBD1. The CDR3 contains 17 residues. The germline gives CDR1 MNHEY, CDR2 SVGEGT. The ends lost 2 bases at V and 0 bases at J; junction bases unmatched: 9. CDR3: CASSYPFGTAANYGYTF. CDR3 bases: TGTGCCAGCAGTTACCCCTTTGGGACAGCAGCTAACTATGGCTACACCTTC.